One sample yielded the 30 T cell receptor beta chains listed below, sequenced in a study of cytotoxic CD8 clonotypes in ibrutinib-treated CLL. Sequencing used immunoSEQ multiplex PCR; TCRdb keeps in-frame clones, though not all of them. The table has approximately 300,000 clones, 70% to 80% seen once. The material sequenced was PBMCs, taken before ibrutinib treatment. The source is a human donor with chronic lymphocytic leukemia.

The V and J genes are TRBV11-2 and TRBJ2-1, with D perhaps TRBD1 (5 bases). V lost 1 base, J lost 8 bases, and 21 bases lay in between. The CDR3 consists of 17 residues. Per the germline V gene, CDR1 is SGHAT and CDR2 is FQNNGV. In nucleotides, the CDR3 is TGTGCCAGCAGCTTAGCTTGGTTCAGGGTGGGTCCCGATGAGCAGTTCTTC. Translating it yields CASSLAWFRVGPDEQFF.

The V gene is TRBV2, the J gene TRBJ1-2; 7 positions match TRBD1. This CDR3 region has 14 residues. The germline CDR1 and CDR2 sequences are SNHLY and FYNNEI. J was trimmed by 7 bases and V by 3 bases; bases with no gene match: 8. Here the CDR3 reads CASSEEMTGFGYTF. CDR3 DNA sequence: TGTGCCAGCAGTGAGGAAATGACAGGGTTTGGCTACACCTTC.

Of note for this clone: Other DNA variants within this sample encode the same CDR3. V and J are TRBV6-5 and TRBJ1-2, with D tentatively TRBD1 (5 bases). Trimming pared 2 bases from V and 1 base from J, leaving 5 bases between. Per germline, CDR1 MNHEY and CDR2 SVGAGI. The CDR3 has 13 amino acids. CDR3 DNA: TGTGCCAGCAGTTACGGGGGTAACTATGGCTACACCTTC. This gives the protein CASSYGGNYGYTF.

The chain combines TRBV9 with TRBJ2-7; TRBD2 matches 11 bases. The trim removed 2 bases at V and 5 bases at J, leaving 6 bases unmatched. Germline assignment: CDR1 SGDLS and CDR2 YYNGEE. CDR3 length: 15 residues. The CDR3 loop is CASSVRLAGLDEQYF. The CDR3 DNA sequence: TGTGCCAGCAGCGTCAGACTAGCGGGATTGGACGAGCAGTACTTC.

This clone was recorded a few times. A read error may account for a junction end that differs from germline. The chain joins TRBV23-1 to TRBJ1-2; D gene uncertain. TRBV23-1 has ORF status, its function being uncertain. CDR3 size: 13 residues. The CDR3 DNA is TGCGCCAGCAGTCAATCGAGTTTGTCCCCTCAATACTTC. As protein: CASSQSSLSPQYF.

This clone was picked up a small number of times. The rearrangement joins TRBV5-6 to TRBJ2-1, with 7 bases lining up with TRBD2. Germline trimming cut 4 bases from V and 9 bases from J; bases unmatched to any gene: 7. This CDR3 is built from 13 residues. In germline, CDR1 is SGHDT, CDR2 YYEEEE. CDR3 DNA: TGTGCCAGCAGCAAGACTAGCCTTCGTGAGCAGTTCTTC. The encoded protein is CASSKTSLREQFF. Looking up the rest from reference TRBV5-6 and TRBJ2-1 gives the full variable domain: DAGVTQSPTHLIKTRGQQVTLRCSPKSGHDTVSWYQQALGQGPQFIFQYYEEEERQRGNFPDRFSGHQFPNYSSELNVNALLLGDSALYLCASSKTSLREQFFGPGTRLTVL.

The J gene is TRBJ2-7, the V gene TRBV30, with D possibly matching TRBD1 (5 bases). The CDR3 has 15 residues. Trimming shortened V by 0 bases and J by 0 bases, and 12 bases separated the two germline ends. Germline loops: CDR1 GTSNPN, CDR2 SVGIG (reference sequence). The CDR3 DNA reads TGTGCCTGGAGTGTACAGACAGTGAGCTCCTACGAGCAGTACTTC. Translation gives CAWSVQTVSSYEQYF.

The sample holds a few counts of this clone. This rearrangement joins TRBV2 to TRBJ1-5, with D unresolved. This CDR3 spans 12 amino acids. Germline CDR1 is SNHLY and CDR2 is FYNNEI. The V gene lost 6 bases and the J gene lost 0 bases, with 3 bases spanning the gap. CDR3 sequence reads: CASRVSNQPQHF. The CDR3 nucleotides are TGTGCCAGCAGGGTTAGCAATCAGCCCCAGCATTTT.

CDR3 sequence: CASSLAVASGANVLTF. In nucleotides, the CDR3 is TGCGCCAGCAGCTTGGCTGTGGCTTCTGGGGCCAACGTCCTGACTTTC. This chain uses TRBV5-1 with TRBJ2-6; D is ambiguous. The V and J ends lost 0 bases and 1 base respectively, with 8 bases between them. The CDR3 runs 16 residues. From germline, CDR1 is SGHRS and CDR2 YFSETQ.

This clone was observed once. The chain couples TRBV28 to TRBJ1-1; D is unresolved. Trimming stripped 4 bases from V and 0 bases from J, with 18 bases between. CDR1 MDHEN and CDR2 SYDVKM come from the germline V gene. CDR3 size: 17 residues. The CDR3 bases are TGTGCCAGCAGTTCCTCCTTGGGCAGATCTGTGAACACTGAAGCTTTCTTT. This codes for CASSSSLGRSVNTEAFF.

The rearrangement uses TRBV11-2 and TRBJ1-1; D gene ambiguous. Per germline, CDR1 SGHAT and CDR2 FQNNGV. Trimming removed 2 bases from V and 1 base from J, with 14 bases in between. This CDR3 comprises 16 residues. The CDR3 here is CASSLNRATRNTEAFF. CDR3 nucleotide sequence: TGTGCCAGCAGCTTAAACCGGGCCACTAGGAACACTGAAGCTTTCTTT.

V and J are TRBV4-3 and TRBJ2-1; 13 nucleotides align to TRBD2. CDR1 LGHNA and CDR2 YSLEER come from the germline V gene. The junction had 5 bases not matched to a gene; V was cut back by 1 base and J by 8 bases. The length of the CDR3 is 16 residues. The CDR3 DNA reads TGCGCCAGCAGCCAAGGACTAGCGGGAGGTTTCGATGAGCAGTTCTTC. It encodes CASSQGLAGGFDEQFF.

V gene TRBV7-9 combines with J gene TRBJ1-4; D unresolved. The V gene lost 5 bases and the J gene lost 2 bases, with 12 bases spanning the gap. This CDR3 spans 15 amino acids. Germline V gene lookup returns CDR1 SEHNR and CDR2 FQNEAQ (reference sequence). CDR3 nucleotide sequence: TGTGCCAGCAGCAATCAAGGGAAGACTAATGAAAAACTGTTTTTT. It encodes CASSNQGKTNEKLFF.

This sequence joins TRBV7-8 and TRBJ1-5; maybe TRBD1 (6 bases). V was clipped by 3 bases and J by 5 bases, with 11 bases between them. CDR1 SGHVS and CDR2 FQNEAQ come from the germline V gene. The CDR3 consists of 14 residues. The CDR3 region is CASSLSGADQPQHF. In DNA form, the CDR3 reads TGTGCCAGCAGCTTGTCAGGGGCCGATCAGCCCCAGCATTTT.

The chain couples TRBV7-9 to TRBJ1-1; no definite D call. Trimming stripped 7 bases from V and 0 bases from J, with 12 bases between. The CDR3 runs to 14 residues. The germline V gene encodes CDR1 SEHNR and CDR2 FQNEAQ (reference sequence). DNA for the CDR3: TGTGCCAGCACACCCCCGCGGGTGAACACTGAAGCTTTCTTT. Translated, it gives CASTPPRVNTEAFF.

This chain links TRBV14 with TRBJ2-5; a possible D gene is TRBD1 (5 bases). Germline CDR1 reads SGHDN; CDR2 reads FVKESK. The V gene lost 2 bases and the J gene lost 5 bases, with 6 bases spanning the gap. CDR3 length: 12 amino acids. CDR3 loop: CASSQNRETQYF. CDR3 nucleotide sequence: TGTGCCAGCAGCCAAAACAGGGAGACCCAGTACTTC. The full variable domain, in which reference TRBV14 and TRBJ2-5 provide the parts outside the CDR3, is EAGVTQFPSHSVIEKGQTVTLRCDPISGHDNLYWYRRVMGKEIKFLLHFVKESKQDESGMPNNRFLAERTGGTYSTLKVQPAELEDSGVYFCASSQNRETQYFGPGTRLLVL.

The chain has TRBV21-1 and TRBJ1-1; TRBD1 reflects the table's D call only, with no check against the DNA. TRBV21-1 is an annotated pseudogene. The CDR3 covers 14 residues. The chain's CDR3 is CASSKGTVNTEAFF. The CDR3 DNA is TGTGCCAGCAGCAAAGGGACAGTGAACACTGAAGCTTTCTTT.

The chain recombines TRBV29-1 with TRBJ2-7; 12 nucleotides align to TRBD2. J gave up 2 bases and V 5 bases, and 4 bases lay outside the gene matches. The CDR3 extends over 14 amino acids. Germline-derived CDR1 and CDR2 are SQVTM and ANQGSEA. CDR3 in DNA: TGCAGCGTTAGGACTAGCGGGATACCCTACGAGCAGTACTTC. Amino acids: CSVRTSGIPYEQYF.

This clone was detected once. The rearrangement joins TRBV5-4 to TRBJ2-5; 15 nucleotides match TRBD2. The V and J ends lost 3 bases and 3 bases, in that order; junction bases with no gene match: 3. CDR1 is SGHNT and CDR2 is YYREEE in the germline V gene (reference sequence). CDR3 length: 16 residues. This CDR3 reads CASSWGLAGGEETQYF. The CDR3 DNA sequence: TGTGCCAGCAGCTGGGGACTAGCGGGAGGAGAAGAGACCCAGTACTTC.

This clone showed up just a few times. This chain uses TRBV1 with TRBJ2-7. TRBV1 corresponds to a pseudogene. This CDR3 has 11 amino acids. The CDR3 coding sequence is TGCACCAGCAGCCCGACCTACGAGCAGTACTTC. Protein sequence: CTSSPTYEQYF.

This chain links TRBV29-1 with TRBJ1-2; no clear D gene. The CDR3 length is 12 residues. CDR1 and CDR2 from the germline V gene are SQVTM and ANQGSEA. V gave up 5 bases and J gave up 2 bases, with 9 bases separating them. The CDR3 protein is CSVMPGNYGYTF. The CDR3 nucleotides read TGCAGCGTTATGCCGGGGAACTATGGCTACACCTTC. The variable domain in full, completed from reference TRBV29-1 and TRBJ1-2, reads SAVISQKPSRDICQRGTSLTIQCQVDSQVTMMFWYRQQPGQSLTLIATANQGSEATYESGFVIDKFPISRPNLTFSTLTVSNMSPEDSSIYLCSVMPGNYGYTFGSGTRLTVV.

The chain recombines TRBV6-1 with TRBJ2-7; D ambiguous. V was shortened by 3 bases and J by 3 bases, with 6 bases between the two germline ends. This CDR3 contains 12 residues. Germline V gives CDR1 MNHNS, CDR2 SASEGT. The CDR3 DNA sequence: TGTGCCAGCAGTGAGGGAAACTACGAGCAGTACTTC. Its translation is CASSEGNYEQYF.

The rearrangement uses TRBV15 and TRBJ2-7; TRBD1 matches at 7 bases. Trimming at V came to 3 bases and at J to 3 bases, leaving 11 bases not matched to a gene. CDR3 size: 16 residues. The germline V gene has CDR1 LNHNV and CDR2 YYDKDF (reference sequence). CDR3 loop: CATSRGVGQLVYEQYF. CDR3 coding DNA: TGTGCCACCAGCAGGGGGGTGGGACAGCTTGTCTACGAGCAGTACTTC. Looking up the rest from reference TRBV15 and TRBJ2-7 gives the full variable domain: DAMVIQNPRYQVTQFGKPVTLSCSQTLNHNVMYWYQQKSSQAPKLLFHYYDKDFNNEADTPDNFQSRRPNTSFCFLDIRSPGLGDTAMYLCATSRGVGQLVYEQYFGPGTRLTVT.

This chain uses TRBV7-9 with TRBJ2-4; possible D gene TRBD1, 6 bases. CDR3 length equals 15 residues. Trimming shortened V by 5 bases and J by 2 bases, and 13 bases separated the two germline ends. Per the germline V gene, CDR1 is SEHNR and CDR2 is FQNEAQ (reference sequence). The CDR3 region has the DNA TGTGCCAGCAGCCAGACAGGTTTTCCCAAAAACATTCAGTACTTC. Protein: CASSQTGFPKNIQYF.

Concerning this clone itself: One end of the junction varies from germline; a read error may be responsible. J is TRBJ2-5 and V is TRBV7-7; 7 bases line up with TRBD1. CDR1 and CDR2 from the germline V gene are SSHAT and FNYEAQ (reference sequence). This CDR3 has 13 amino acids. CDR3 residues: CASSKTGKETQYF. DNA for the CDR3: TGTGCTAGCAGCAAGACAGGGAAAGAGACCCAGTACTTC.

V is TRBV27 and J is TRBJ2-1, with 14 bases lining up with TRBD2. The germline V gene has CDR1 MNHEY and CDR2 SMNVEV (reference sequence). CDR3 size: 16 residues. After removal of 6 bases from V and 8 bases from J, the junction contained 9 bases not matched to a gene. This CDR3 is CASRPGLAGAVDEQFF. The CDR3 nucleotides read TGTGCCAGCAGGCCGGGACTAGCGGGAGCCGTCGATGAGCAGTTCTTC.

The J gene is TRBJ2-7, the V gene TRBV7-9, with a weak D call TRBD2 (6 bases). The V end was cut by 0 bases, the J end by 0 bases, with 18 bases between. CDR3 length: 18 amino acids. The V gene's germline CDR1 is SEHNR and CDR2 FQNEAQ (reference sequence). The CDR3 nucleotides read TGTGCCAGCAGCTTAGCTGCGGGATATTCACCTCTCTCCTACGAGCAGTACTTC. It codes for CASSLAAGYSPLSYEQYF.

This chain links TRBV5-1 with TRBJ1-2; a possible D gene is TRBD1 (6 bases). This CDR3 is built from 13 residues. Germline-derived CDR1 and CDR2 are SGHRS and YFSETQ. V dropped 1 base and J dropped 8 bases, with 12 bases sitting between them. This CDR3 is CASSLQQGGGYTF. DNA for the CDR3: TGCGCCAGCAGCTTGCAACAGGGTGGGGGCTACACCTTC.

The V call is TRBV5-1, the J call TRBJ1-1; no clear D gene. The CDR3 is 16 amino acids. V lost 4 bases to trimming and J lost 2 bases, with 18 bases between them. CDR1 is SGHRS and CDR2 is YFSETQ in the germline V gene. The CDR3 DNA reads TGCGCCAGCAGCCTGATAGGACTGGGATTAAACACTGAAGCTTTCTTT. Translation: CASSLIGLGLNTEAFF.

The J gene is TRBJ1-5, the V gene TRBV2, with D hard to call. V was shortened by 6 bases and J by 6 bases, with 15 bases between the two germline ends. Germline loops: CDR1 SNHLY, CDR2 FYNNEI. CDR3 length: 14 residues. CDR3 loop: CASSQSSVVQPQHF. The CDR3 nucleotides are TGTGCCAGCAGCCAGTCGTCGGTTGTTCAGCCCCAGCATTTT.